The source of this T cell receptor (beta chain) is a study of long-term antiretroviral therapy in people with HIV. Study as a whole: Collection dates of the earliest samples fall about a decade before the 2015 immediate-ART recommendation.

Study-wide results and limits: Blood was collected between the mid-2000s and the late 2010s, possibly under older ART regimens.

Assay version v3.0 of immunoSEQ was used, and it was run at survey level. TCRdb's copy holds only in-frame clones and misses some; the assay was immunoSEQ multiplex PCR. In the table there are 42,000 or so clones, around 85% of which are singletons. The germline V gene has CDR1 MNHNS and CDR2 SASEGT. This CDR3 spans 14 amino acids. This clone is a singleton in its sample. Its antigen is not identified. The junction shows a germline mismatch at one end, possibly a read error. The sequence came from a woman aged 45-59 years with HIV. The chain joins TRBV6-1 to TRBJ1-5; 7 bases line up with TRBD1. The specimen comprised unsorted PBMCs, sampled 3.1 years after starting antiretroviral therapy. CDR3: CASIEQGWYQPQHF. CDR3 DNA sequence: TGTGCCAGCATTGAACAGGGGTGGTATCAGCCCCAGCATTTT.